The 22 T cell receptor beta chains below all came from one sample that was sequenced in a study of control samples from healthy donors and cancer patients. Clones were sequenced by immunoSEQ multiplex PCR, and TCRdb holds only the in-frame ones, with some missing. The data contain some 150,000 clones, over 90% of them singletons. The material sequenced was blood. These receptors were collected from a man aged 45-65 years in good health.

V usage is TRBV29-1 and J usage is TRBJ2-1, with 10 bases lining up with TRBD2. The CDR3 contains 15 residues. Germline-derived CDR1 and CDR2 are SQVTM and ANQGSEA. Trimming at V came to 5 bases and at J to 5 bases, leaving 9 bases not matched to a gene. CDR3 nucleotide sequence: TGCAGCGTTCCTAAGACTAGCGGGCTAAACAATGAGCAGTTCTTC. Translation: CSVPKTSGLNNEQFF.

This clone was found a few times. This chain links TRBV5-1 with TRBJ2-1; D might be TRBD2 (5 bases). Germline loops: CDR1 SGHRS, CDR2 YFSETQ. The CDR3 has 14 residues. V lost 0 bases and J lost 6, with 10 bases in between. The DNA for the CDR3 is TGCGCCAGCAGCTTGGCGACTATCGCCAATGAGCAGTTCTTC. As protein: CASSLATIANEQFF. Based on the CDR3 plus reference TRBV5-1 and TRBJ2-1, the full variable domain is KAGVTQTPRYLIKTRGQQVTLSCSPISGHRSVSWYQQTPGQGLQFLFEYFSETQRNKGNFPGRFSGRQFSNSRSEMNVSTLELGDSALYLCASSLATIANEQFFGPGTRLTVL.

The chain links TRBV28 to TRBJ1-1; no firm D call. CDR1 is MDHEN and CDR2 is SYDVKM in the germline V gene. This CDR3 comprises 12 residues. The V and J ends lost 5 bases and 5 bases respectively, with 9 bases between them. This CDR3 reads CASSGLKTEAFF. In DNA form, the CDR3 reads TGTGCCAGCAGTGGGCTCAAAACTGAAGCTTTCTTT.

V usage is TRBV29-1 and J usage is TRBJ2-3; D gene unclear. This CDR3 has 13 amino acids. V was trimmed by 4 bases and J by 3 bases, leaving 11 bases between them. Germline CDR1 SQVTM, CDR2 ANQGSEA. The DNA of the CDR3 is TGCAGCGTTGTCCCGGGTCTGACAGATACGCAGTATTTT. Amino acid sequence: CSVVPGLTDTQYF.

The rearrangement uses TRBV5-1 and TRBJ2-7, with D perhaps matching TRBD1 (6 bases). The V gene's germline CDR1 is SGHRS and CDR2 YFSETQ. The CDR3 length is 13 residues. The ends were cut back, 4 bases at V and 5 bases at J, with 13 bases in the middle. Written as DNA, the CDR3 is TGCGCCAGCAGCCCCTCAGGGGACAACGAGCAGTACTTC. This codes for CASSPSGDNEQYF.

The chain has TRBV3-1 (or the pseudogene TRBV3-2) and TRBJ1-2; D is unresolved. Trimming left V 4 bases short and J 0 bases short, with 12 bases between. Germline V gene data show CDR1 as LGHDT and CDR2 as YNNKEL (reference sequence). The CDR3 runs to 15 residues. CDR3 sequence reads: CASSPQMATNYGYTF. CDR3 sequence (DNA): TGTGCCAGCAGCCCGCAAATGGCGACTAACTATGGCTACACCTTC.

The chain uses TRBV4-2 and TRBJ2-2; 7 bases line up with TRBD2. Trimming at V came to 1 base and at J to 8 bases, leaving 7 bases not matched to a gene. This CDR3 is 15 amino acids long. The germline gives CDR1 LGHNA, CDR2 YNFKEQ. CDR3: CASSQGSAGEGELFF. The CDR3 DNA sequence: TGTGCCAGCAGCCAAGGTTCGGCGGGAGAGGGGGAGCTGTTTTTT.

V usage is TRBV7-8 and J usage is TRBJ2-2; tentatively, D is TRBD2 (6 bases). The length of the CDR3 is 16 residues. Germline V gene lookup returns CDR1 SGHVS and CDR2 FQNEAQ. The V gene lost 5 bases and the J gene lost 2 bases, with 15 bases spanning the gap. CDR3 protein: CASSANSGTNTGELFF. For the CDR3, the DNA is TGTGCCAGCAGCGCAAATAGCGGAACTAACACCGGGGAGCTGTTTTTT.

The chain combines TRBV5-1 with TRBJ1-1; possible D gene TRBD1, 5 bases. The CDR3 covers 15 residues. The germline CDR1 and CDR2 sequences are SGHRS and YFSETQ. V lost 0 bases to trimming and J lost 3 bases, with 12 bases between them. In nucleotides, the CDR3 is TGCGCCAGCAGCTTGGGTTACCGAGGGGACACTGAAGCTTTCTTT. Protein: CASSLGYRGDTEAFF.

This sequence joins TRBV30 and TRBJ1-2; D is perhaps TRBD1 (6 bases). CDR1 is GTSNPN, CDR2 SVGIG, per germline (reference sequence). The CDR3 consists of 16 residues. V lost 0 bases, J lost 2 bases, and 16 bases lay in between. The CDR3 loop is CAWSVLEGGLNYGYTF. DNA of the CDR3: TGTGCCTGGAGTGTACTAGAAGGGGGACTCAACTATGGCTACACCTTC.

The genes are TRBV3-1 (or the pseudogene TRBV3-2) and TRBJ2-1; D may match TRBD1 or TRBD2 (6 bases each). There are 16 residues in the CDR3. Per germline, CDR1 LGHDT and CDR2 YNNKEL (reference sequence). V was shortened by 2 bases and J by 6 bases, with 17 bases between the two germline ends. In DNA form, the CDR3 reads TGTGCCAGCAGCCAAATCGGGGGCAGGAACGCCAATGAGCAGTTCTTC. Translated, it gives CASSQIGGRNANEQFF.

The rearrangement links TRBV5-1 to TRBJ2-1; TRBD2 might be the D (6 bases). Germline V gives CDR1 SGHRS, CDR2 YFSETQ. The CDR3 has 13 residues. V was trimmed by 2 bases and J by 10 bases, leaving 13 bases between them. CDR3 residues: CASSLPSLAEQFF. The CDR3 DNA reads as TGCGCCAGCAGCTTACCCTCACTAGCAGAGCAGTTCTTC.

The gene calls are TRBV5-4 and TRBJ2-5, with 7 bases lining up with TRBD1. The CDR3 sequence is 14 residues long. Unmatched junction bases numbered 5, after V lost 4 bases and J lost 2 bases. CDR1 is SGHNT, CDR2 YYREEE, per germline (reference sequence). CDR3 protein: CASSGDRKQETQYF. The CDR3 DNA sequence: TGTGCCAGCAGCGGGGACAGAAAACAAGAGACCCAGTACTTC.

CDR3 in DNA: TGCGCCAGCAGCCCCCCCTTGGGGGGGAAAGGCTACACCTTC. Residues: CASSPPLGGKGYTF. V gene TRBV4-1 combines with J gene TRBJ1-2; weak D call: TRBD1 (5 bases). CDR1 and CDR2 from the germline V gene are MGHRA and YSYEKL. There are 14 residues in the CDR3. Trimming cost V 4 bases and J 8 bases, with 17 bases left between them.

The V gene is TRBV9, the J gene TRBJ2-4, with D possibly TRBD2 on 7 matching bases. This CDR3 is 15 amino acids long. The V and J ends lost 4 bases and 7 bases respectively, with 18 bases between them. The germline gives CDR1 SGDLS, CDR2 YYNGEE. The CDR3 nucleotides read TGTGCCAGCAGCTCCCCGGGGGGCGGTAAGAACATTCAGTACTTC. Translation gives CASSSPGGGKNIQYF.

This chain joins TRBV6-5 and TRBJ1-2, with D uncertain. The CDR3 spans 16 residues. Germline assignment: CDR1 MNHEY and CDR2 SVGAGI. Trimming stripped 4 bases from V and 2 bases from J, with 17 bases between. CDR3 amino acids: CASSLGPSISNYGYTF. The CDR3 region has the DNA TGTGCCAGCAGTTTAGGACCGTCGATTTCGAACTATGGCTACACCTTC.

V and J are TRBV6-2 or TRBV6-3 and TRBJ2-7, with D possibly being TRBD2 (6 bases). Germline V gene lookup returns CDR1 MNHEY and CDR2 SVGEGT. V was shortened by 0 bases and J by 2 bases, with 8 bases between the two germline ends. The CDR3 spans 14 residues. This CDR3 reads CASSYSGEAYEQYF. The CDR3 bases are TGTGCCAGCAGTTACTCAGGGGAGGCCTACGAGCAGTACTTC.

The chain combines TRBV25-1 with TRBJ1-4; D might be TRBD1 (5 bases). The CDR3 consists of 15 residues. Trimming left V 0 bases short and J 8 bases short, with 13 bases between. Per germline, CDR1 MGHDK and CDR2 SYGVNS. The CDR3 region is CASSEYKGAQEKLFF. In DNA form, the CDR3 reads TGTGCCAGCAGTGAATACAAAGGGGCCCAGGAAAAACTGTTTTTT.

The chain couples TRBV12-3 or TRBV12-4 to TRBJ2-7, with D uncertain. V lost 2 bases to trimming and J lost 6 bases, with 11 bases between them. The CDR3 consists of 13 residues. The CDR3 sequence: CASSLNPRPEQYF. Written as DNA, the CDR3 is TGTGCCAGCAGTTTAAATCCCAGACCCGAGCAGTACTTC.

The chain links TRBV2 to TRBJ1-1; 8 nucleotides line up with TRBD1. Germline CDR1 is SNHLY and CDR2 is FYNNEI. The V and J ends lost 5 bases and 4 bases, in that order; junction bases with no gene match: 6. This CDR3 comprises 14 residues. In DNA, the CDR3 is TGTGCCAGCAGTATTTTCGGACAGGGCACTGAAGCTTTCTTT. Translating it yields CASSIFGQGTEAFF.

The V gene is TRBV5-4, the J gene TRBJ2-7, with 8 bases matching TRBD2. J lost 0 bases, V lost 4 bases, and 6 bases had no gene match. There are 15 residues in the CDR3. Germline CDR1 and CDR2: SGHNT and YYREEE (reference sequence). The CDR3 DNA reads TGTGCCAGCAGCGCTGGACTAGCTGGCTCCTACGAGCAGTACTTC. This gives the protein CASSAGLAGSYEQYF.

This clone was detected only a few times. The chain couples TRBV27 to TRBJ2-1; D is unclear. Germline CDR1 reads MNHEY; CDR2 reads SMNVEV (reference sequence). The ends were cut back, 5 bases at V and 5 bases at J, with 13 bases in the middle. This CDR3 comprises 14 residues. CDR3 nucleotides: TGTGCCAGCAGTCCTTGGCAGTATCACAATGAGCAGTTCTTC. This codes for CASSPWQYHNEQFF.